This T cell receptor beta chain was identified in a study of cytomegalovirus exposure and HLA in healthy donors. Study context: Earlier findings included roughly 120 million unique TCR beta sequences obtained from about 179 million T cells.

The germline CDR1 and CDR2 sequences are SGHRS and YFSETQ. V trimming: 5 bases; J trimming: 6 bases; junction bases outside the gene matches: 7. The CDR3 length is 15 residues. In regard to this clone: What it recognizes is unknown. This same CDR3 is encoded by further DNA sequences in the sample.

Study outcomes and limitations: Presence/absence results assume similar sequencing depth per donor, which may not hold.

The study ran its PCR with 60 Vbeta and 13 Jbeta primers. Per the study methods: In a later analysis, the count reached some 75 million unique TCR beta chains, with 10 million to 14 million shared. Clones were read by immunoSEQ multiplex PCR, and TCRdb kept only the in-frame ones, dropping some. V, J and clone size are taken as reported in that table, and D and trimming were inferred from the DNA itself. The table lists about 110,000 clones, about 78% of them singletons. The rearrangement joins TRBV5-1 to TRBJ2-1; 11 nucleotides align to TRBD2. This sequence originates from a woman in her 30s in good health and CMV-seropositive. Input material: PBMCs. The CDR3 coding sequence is TGCGCCAGCAGTTTGACTAGCGGGACCCTCAATGAGCAGTTCTTC. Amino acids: CASSLTSGTLNEQFF.